Shown below are 30 T cell receptor beta chains from a single sample sequenced in a study of human T cells and chemical hapten exposure. TCRdb redid the calling of the RACE reads with MiXCR, one entry per CDR3 protein. Of 50,000 or so distinct CDR3 sequences listed, roughly 11% are singletons. Time point described: patch test 1, 2 weeks after DPC sensitization. Indicated treatment: therapeutic diphenylcyclopropenone sensitization with weekly scalp DPC. Unfractionated whole blood was the source of the extracted total RNA. The sequencing here drew on whole blood, taken in connection with sensitization to the hapten diphenylcyclopropenone (DPC). These receptors all come from a woman between 40 and 55 years old with alopecia areata. Some clones in this sample may be carry-over from other donors' samples.

The V and J genes are TRBV20-1 and TRBJ2-3; TRBD2 is a possible D gene (5 bases). Germline CDR1 DFQATT, CDR2 SNEGSKA (reference sequence). The CDR3 spans 16 residues. V lost 0 bases, J lost 0 bases, and 13 bases lay in between. The CDR3, as DNA: TGCAGTGCTAGAGATCTAAGGAGGTCTAGCACAGATACGCAGTATTTT. Translated, it gives CSARDLRRSSTDTQYF.

This clonotype has at least ten counts. The chain employs TRBV20-1 and TRBJ2-1; 7 bases are a match to TRBD2. The V and J ends lost 4 bases and 6 bases, in that order; junction bases with no gene match: 3. This CDR3 is built from 12 residues. CDR1 is DFQATT, CDR2 SNEGSKA, per germline (reference sequence). Here the CDR3 DNA reads TGCAGTGCTACTAGCGGACCCAATGAGCAGTTCTTC. Its protein product is CSATSGPNEQFF.

This clonotype occurred many times. This rearrangement joins TRBV20-1 to TRBJ2-7, with D unclear. Trimming left V 0 bases short and J 4 bases short, with 16 bases between. Germline CDR1 is DFQATT and CDR2 is SNEGSKA (reference sequence). The CDR3 loop spans 15 amino acids. The CDR3 DNA is TGCAGTGCTAGAGATCGGGTGGGCAGTAGGTACGAGCAGTACTTC. Translated, it gives CSARDRVGSRYEQYF.

The rearrangement links TRBV7-9 to TRBJ2-7; the D is unclear. CDR1 is SEHNR, CDR2 FQNEAQ, per germline (reference sequence). Trimming left V 1 base short and J 6 bases short, with 13 bases between. This CDR3 spans 14 amino acids. The CDR3 reads CASSLDEAGREQYF. Here the CDR3 DNA reads TGTGCCAGCAGCTTAGACGAGGCCGGCCGCGAGCAGTACTTC.

This clonotype came up a few times. The rearrangement links TRBV11-2 to TRBJ2-5; 9 positions agree with TRBD2. The CDR3 runs to 16 residues. The J segment lost 0 bases and the V segment lost 2 bases, leaving 4 bases of the junction unmatched. Per germline, CDR1 SGHAT and CDR2 FQNNGV. The DNA for the CDR3 is TGTGCCAGCAGCTTAATGCCTAGCGGGAACCAAGAGACCCAGTACTTC. Amino acids: CASSLMPSGNQETQYF.

This clonotype has at least ten counts. This CDR3 reads CASRSRTGGEVSNQPQHF. CDR3 nucleotides: TGCGCCAGCAGATCGCGGACAGGGGGAGAGGTAAGCAATCAGCCCCAGCATTTT. The V gene is TRBV10-1, the J gene TRBJ1-5; 10 positions agree with TRBD1. The CDR3 spans 18 residues. Germline CDR1 and CDR2: WNHNN and SYGVQD (reference sequence). The junction had 12 bases not matched to a gene; V was cut back by 6 bases and J by 1 base.

The CDR3 here is CATSGMDTGELFF. The DNA of the CDR3 is TGTGCCACCAGTGGTATGGACACCGGGGAGCTGTTTTTT. This sequence joins TRBV24-1 and TRBJ2-2; D unclear. The V gene's germline CDR1 is KGHDR and CDR2 SFDVKD. V was shortened by 5 bases and J by 3 bases, with 6 bases between the two germline ends. The CDR3 has 13 amino acids.

The chain couples TRBV14 to TRBJ2-3, with D perhaps matching TRBD1 (6 bases). The CDR3 has 13 residues. The germline V and J ends were trimmed by 5 bases and 4 bases, with 10 bases remaining between them. Germline CDR1 and CDR2: SGHDN and FVKESK. CDR3 sequence reads: CASSSTGPDTQYF. The CDR3 DNA follows: TGTGCCAGCAGCTCAACAGGGCCAGATACGCAGTATTTT.

The gene calls are TRBV4-1 and TRBJ2-4; TRBD1 might be the D (5 bases). Germline V gives CDR1 MGHRA, CDR2 YSYEKL. Trimming removed 1 base from V and 5 bases from J, with 6 bases in between. The CDR3 has 13 residues. CDR3 region: CASSQVGENIQYF. For the CDR3, the DNA is TGCGCCAGCAGCCAAGTAGGGGAAAACATTCAGTACTTC.

This clonotype was observed many times. The chain carries TRBV18 and TRBJ1-5; D not resolved. V lost 6 bases and J 5 bases, leaving 11 bases between the germline ends. Germline CDR1 reads KGHSH; CDR2 reads LQKENI. This CDR3 is 13 amino acids long. CDR3 region: CASSSQDDQPQHF. CDR3 nucleotides: TGTGCCAGCTCGAGTCAGGACGATCAGCCCCAGCATTTT.

This clonotype was seen more than once but under ten times. The V call is TRBV18, the J call TRBJ1-1; tentatively, D is TRBD1 (6 bases). The ends were cut back, 6 bases at V and 5 bases at J, with 22 bases in the middle. CDR1 and CDR2 from the germline V gene are KGHSH and LQKENI. CDR3 length: 16 residues. This CDR3 is CASSLLSGGGGTEAFF. The CDR3 DNA follows: TGTGCCAGCTCCCTCCTGTCGGGGGGGGGCGGGACTGAAGCTTTCTTT. Variable domain in full (rest from reference TRBV18 and TRBJ1-1): NAGVMQNPRHLVRRRGQEARLRCSPMKGHSHVYWYRQLPEEGLKFMVYLQKENIIDESGMPKERFSAEFPKEGPSILRIQQVVRGDSAAYFCASSLLSGGGGTEAFFGQGTRLTVV.

The chain carries TRBV7-3 and TRBJ2-5; possibly TRBD2 for D (6 bases). The CDR3 sequence is 12 residues long. Germline V CDR1 and CDR2: SGHTA, FQGTGA. V lost 3 bases, J lost 5 bases, and 7 bases lay in between. DNA for the CDR3: TGTGCCAGCAGCTTCGGAGGGGAGACCCAGTACTTC. Amino acids: CASSFGGETQYF. Full variable domain (rest looked up from reference TRBV7-3 and TRBJ2-5): GAGVSQTPSNKVTEKGKYVELRCDPISGHTALYWYRQSLGQGPEFLIYFQGTGAADDSGLPNDRFFAVRPEGSVSTLKIQRTERGDSAVYLCASSFGGETQYFGPGTRLLVL.

The chain is built from TRBV10-3 and TRBJ1-1, with D hard to call. CDR3 length: 13 residues. Between the trimmed V and J ends, which lost 6 bases and 1 base, there was a span of 9 bases. Germline assignment: CDR1 ENHRY and CDR2 SYGVKD. CDR3 loop: CAIRTTENTEAFF. CDR3 nucleotide sequence: TGTGCCATCAGGACAACCGAGAACACTGAAGCTTTCTTT.

The sample holds many counts of this clonotype. The V and J genes are TRBV7-9 and TRBJ1-1; D is undetermined. The germline V gene encodes CDR1 SEHNR and CDR2 FQNEAQ (reference sequence). Trimming removed 1 base at V and 1 base at J, with 4 bases between. This CDR3 has 13 residues. The CDR3 sequence: CASSLEENTEAFF. The CDR3 DNA reads as TGTGCCAGCAGCTTAGAGGAGAACACTGAAGCTTTCTTT. The complete variable domain, with remaining parts taken from reference TRBV7-9 and TRBJ1-1, reads DTGVSQNPRHKITKRGQNVTFRCDPISEHNRLYWYRQTLGQGPEFLTYFQNEAQLEKSRLLSDRFSAERPKGSFSTLEIQRTEQGDSAMYLCASSLEENTEAFFGQGTRLTVV.

This clonotype turned up a few times. At one end the junction does not follow the germline gene, possibly because of a read error. V is TRBV7-7 and J is TRBJ2-2; D perhaps matches TRBD2 (6 bases). The CDR3 runs to 16 residues. The germline CDR1 and CDR2 sequences are SSHAT and FNYEAQ (reference sequence). CDR3 in DNA: TGTGCTAGCAGCCTTAGTTGGGGAGGAACCACCGGGGAGCTGTTTTTT. Its translation is CASSLSWGGTTGELFF.

This chain joins TRBV4-1 and TRBJ2-1; TRBD2 might be the D (6 bases). CDR1 and CDR2 (germline): MGHRA, YSYEKL. Trimming took 1 base from V and 2 from J, leaving 9 bases between them. The CDR3 spans 15 residues. CDR3 in amino acids: CASSQGASAYNEQFF. The DNA for the CDR3 is TGCGCCAGCAGCCAAGGGGCTAGCGCCTACAATGAGCAGTTCTTC.

The chain joins TRBV20-1 to TRBJ2-1; TRBD1 matches 10 bases. Per germline, CDR1 DFQATT and CDR2 SNEGSKA (reference sequence). J gave up 3 bases and V 4 bases, and 6 bases lay outside the gene matches. The CDR3 has 15 residues. The CDR3 DNA reads as TGCAGTGCTAAAGCGACAGGGGGCGACTACAATGAGCAGTTCTTC. Translating it yields CSAKATGGDYNEQFF.

This chain uses TRBV7-3 with TRBJ2-3; D might be TRBD1 (6 bases). This CDR3 spans 16 amino acids. The V gene's germline CDR1 is SGHTA and CDR2 FQGTGA. V was clipped by 3 bases and J by 4 bases, with 17 bases between them. CDR3 residues: CASSLDSPTPSDTQYF. The CDR3 coding sequence is TGTGCCAGCAGCTTGGACAGTCCAACACCCTCAGATACGCAGTATTTT.

This clonotype has more than one count but fewer than ten. The chain's CDR3 is CASSGGGPTDTQYF. The CDR3, as DNA: TGTGCCAGCAGTGGGGGGGGTCCCACAGATACGCAGTATTTT. The chain employs TRBV6-1 and TRBJ2-3; 7 bases fit TRBD2. Looked up from germline, CDR1 is MNHNS and CDR2 is SASEGT. J lost 2 bases, V lost 4 bases, and 3 bases had no gene match. CDR3 length: 14 residues.

The chain employs TRBV20-1 and TRBJ2-7; no clear D. V was pared by 1 base and J by 0 bases, with 10 bases between. The length of the CDR3 is 14 residues. The germline V gene has CDR1 DFQATT and CDR2 SNEGSKA (reference sequence). The CDR3 bases are TGCAGTGCTAGAGCGAGCGCGCACTCCTACGAGCAGTACTTC. Its protein is CSARASAHSYEQYF.

Ten or more counts support this clonotype. This chain joins TRBV29-1 and TRBJ2-7; D call uncertain. Trimming removed 1 base from V and 5 bases from J, with 12 bases in between. There are 13 residues in the CDR3. Germline CDR1 reads SQVTM; CDR2 reads ANQGSEA. CDR3 in DNA: TGCAGCGTTGAAGGTCAGAGATCCGACGAGCAGTACTTC. Its protein product is CSVEGQRSDEQYF.

Ten or more counts support this clonotype. CDR3 residues: CASSYKQGDTEAFF. For the CDR3, the DNA is TGTGCCAGCAGTTACAAACAGGGAGACACTGAAGCTTTCTTT. The chain links TRBV6-5 to TRBJ1-1; perhaps TRBD1 as D (6 bases). The CDR3 totals 14 residues. V gave up 2 bases and J gave up 3 bases, with 10 bases separating them. From germline, CDR1 is MNHEY and CDR2 SVGAGI.

There are a few counts of this clonotype. The chain uses TRBV27 and TRBJ1-1; D unresolved. Germline assignment: CDR1 MNHEY and CDR2 SMNVEV (reference sequence). The CDR3 covers 12 residues. For the CDR3, the DNA is TGTGCAGCCGGGCAGCTCGGGACTGAAGCTTTCTTT. This gives the protein CAAGQLGTEAFF.

The J gene is TRBJ1-5, the V gene TRBV6-2 or TRBV6-3; D is possibly TRBD1 (6 bases). The CDR3 loop spans 14 amino acids. Trimming stripped 2 bases from V and 4 bases from J, with 9 bases between. CDR1 is MNHEY and CDR2 is SVGEGT in the germline V gene. The CDR3 is CASSYGGRNQPQHF. The CDR3, as DNA: TGTGCCAGCAGTTACGGGGGGCGGAATCAGCCCCAGCATTTT.

The V gene is TRBV28, the J gene TRBJ1-6, with TRBD1 matching 7 bases. The ends lost 7 bases at V and 9 bases at J; junction bases unmatched: 6. CDR1 and CDR2 from the germline V gene are MDHEN and SYDVKM. This CDR3 is 13 amino acids long. CDR3 protein: CASKGRGSSPLHF. CDR3 sequence (DNA): TGTGCCAGCAAAGGCAGGGGGTCTTCACCCCTCCACTTT.

J is TRBJ2-2 and V is TRBV7-2; 7 bases match TRBD2. V shed 3 bases and J 5 bases; nucleotides not matched to a gene: 6. CDR1 SGHTA and CDR2 FQGNSA come from the germline V gene. This CDR3 region has 15 residues. CDR3 DNA: TGTGCCAGCAGCTTGCGGGAGCTGAATACCGGGGAGCTGTTTTTT. Its translation: CASSLRELNTGELFF.

The CDR3, as DNA: TGTGCCAGCTCACCGTCGGGGCTCTTGGGGCAGGGGGCTCGTGGCACTGAAGCTTTCTTT. This gives the protein CASSPSGLLGQGARGTEAFF. The J gene is TRBJ1-1, the V gene TRBV18; TRBD1 aligns across 8 bases. J gave up 4 bases and V 3 bases, and 22 bases lay outside the gene matches. The CDR3 totals 20 residues. Looked up from germline, CDR1 is KGHSH and CDR2 is LQKENI.

This clonotype appeared a few times. This chain links TRBV5-4 with TRBJ1-4, with D perhaps matching TRBD1 (5 bases). The CDR3 contains 15 residues. The V and J ends lost 3 bases and 0 bases respectively, with 9 bases between them. Per the germline V gene, CDR1 is SGHNT and CDR2 is YYREEE (reference sequence). In DNA form, the CDR3 reads TGTGCCAGCAGCTCGGGACCTACAACTAATGAAAAACTGTTTTTT. It is translated as CASSSGPTTNEKLFF.

The chain uses TRBV28 and TRBJ2-7; a weak D match, TRBD2 (5 bases). Trimming cost V 10 bases and J 2 bases, with 12 bases left between them. In germline, CDR1 is MDHEN, CDR2 SYDVKM. The CDR3 is 12 residues long. The CDR3 loop reads CATAGRPYEQYF. DNA for the CDR3: TGTGCCACGGCGGGTCGACCCTACGAGCAGTACTTC.

V and J are TRBV12-3 or TRBV12-4 and TRBJ2-7; D perhaps matches TRBD2 (5 bases). Trimming pared 5 bases from V and 6 bases from J, leaving 17 bases between. The CDR3 is 14 amino acids. In DNA form, the CDR3 reads TGTGCCAGCAGTCTTCCGGGGTCTGCGGGCGAGCAGTACTTC. Protein sequence: CASSLPGSAGEQYF.